These 6 T cell receptor beta chains share one sample of origin, sequenced in a study of blood T cell repertoires in COVID-19. Clones were sequenced by immunoSEQ multiplex PCR, and TCRdb holds only the in-frame ones, with some missing. This sample carries about 100,000 clones, about 90% of them seen once, and the ten largest clones take about 6.9%. The sample was peripheral blood. The receptors shown here come from a man younger than 40 in a cohort sampled during active COVID-19.

The chain is built from TRBV7-9 and TRBJ2-1, with a possible D match to TRBD1 (6 bases). Germline CDR1 is SEHNR and CDR2 is FQNEAQ (reference sequence). The CDR3 contains 15 residues. The V end lost 0 bases, the J end lost 3 bases, and 9 bases lay between the germline ends. The CDR3 DNA follows: TGTGCCAGCAGCTTAGCGGGGGCCCTCTACAATGAGCAGTTCTTC. It is translated as CASSLAGALYNEQFF.

V is TRBV12-3 or TRBV12-4 and J is TRBJ2-3; 7 nucleotides agree with TRBD1. The V segment lost 1 base and the J segment 10 bases; nucleotides outside the gene matches: 5. The CDR3 runs 13 residues. CDR3 DNA sequence: TGTGCCAGCAGTTTAGGTAGACAGGGTGCGCAGTATTTT. Translated, it gives CASSLGRQGAQYF.

The V and J genes are TRBV3-1 (or the pseudogene TRBV3-2) and TRBJ2-6; 7 positions agree with TRBD2. J gave up 3 bases and V 4 bases, and 9 bases lay outside the gene matches. This CDR3 has 17 residues. Germline V lookup: CDR1 LGHDT, CDR2 YNNKEL (reference sequence). The CDR3 sequence: CASSPQGGVSGANVLTF. CDR3 nucleotide sequence: TGTGCCAGCAGCCCGCAGGGAGGGGTTAGTGGGGCCAACGTCCTGACTTTC.

The J gene is TRBJ2-3, the V gene TRBV30, with 13 bases matching TRBD2. There are 18 residues in the CDR3. Germline values: CDR1 GTSNPN, CDR2 SVGIG (reference sequence). J lost 2 bases, V lost 1 base, and 9 bases had no gene match. DNA for the CDR3: TGTGCCTGGAGTGGACTAGCGGGGGGCCTCCGCTTCACAGATACGCAGTATTTT. It translates to CAWSGLAGGLRFTDTQYF.

The chain employs TRBV19 and TRBJ1-1; 7 bases are a match to TRBD1. V lost 4 bases to trimming and J lost 10 bases; unmatched junction nucleotides: 15. Germline CDR1 LNHDA, CDR2 SQIVND (reference sequence). The CDR3 extends over 15 amino acids. CDR3 in DNA: TGTGCCAGTAGTAGCTCCGGGACAGCGCGTTGGACAGCTTTCTTT. Translation gives CASSSSGTARWTAFF.

CDR3 protein: CASSYSLLPEGGELFF. For the CDR3, the DNA is TGTGCCAGCAGCTACTCCTTGCTTCCGGAGGGGGGGGAGCTGTTTTTT. The chain links TRBV5-6 to TRBJ2-2, with a weak D call TRBD2 (6 bases). V was trimmed by 3 bases and J by 8 bases, leaving 20 bases between them. There are 16 residues in the CDR3. The germline gives CDR1 SGHDT, CDR2 YYEEEE.